What follows are 22 T cell receptor beta chains derived from one specimen sequenced in a study of blood T cells in healthy people across ages. The second PCR ran roughly 6 to 11 cycles with a sample-barcoded 5' primer and J-beta primers. TCRdb called the 5' RACE reads again in MiXCR, with one record for every CDR3 protein. In the table there are about 970,000 distinct CDR3 sequences, about 51% of which are singletons. Sequencing was carried out using blood. The receptor source for this set is a woman aged 55 to 70 in good health.

This chain uses TRBV20-1 with TRBJ1-5; D perhaps matches TRBD1 (6 bases). Trimming left V 6 bases short and J 7 bases short, with 19 bases between. The germline gives CDR1 DFQATT, CDR2 SNEGSKA (reference sequence). The CDR3 is made up of 14 amino acids. CDR3 sequence: CSATTGRARQPQHF. CDR3 DNA: TGCAGTGCCACCACAGGGAGGGCACGGCAGCCCCAGCATTTT.

This sequence joins TRBV11-2 and TRBJ2-1, with D perhaps matching TRBD1 or TRBD2 (5 bases each). Trimming left V 2 bases short and J 7 bases short, with 12 bases between. This CDR3 has 14 amino acids. CDR1 is SGHAT and CDR2 is FQNNGV in the germline V gene. The CDR3 loop reads CASSLRDQRNEQFF. DNA for the CDR3: TGTGCCAGCAGCTTAAGGGACCAAAGAAATGAGCAGTTCTTC.

The chain joins TRBV5-1 to TRBJ2-4; tentative D call: TRBD1 (6 bases). Trimming removed 5 bases from V and 13 bases from J, with 13 bases in between. This CDR3 region has 11 residues. Germline V gene lookup returns CDR1 SGHRS and CDR2 YFSETQ. For the CDR3, the DNA is TGCGCCAGCAGATTACAGGGTGAGCAGTACTTC. It is translated as CASRLQGEQYF.

CDR3 in amino acids: CASSQAWQNSPLHF. CDR3 nucleotide sequence: TGTGCCAGCAGCCAAGCGTGGCAGAATTCACCCCTCCACTTT. V and J are TRBV3-1 and TRBJ1-6; D gene ambiguous. Trimming stripped 1 base from V and 7 bases from J, with 8 bases between. Germline CDR1 is LGHDT and CDR2 is YNNKEL (reference sequence). The CDR3 is 14 amino acids.

The chain combines TRBV29-1 with TRBJ2-7; the match to TRBD1 covers 7 bases. CDR3 length: 14 residues. V lost 0 bases, J lost 0 bases, and 2 bases stayed unmatched. Germline V CDR1 and CDR2: SQVTM, ANQGSEA. Written as DNA, the CDR3 is TGCAGCGTTGAAGACACAGGGGCCTCCTACGAGCAGTACTTC. Its translation: CSVEDTGASYEQYF.

This clonotype was detected only a few times. The V call is TRBV7-2, the J call TRBJ2-7; D is undetermined. The V gene lost 1 base and the J gene lost 0 bases, with 10 bases spanning the gap. The CDR3 sequence is 15 residues long. CDR1 SGHTA and CDR2 FQGNSA come from the germline V gene. CDR3 coding DNA: TGTGCCAGCAGCTTAGTAAGAATTAGCTCCTACGAGCAGTACTTC. Amino acid sequence: CASSLVRISSYEQYF. The full variable domain, with the rest looked up from reference TRBV7-2 and TRBJ2-7, is GAGVSQSPSNKVTEKGKDVELRCDPISGHTALYWYRQSLGQGLEFLIYFQGNSAPDKSGLPSDRFSAERTGGSVSTLTIQRTQQEDSAVYLCASSLVRISSYEQYFGPGTRLTVT.

This clonotype was seen only once. The chain recombines TRBV20-1 with TRBJ1-5; 11 bases fit TRBD1. V lost 6 bases to trimming and J lost 6 bases; unmatched junction nucleotides: 7. CDR1 is DFQATT and CDR2 is SNEGSKA in the germline V gene (reference sequence). This CDR3 contains 14 residues. As DNA, the CDR3 is TGCAGTGCAATGACCGGACAGGGGGCTCAGCCCCAGCATTTT. Its translation is CSAMTGQGAQPQHF.

The V call is TRBV27, the J call TRBJ2-3, with 8 positions matching TRBD2. Losses at the gene ends were 6 bases for V and 2 bases for J; bases not matched to a gene: 10. The V gene's germline CDR1 is MNHEY and CDR2 SMNVEV (reference sequence). The CDR3 covers 16 residues. The CDR3 reads CASRRQRGPNTDTQYF. In nucleotides, the CDR3 is TGTGCCAGCAGGAGACAGCGGGGGCCTAACACAGATACGCAGTATTTT.

The genes are TRBV5-1 and TRBJ2-7; 8 bases are a match to TRBD2. The DNA end is more similar to TRBJ2-5, so the J call may be wrong. CDR1 is SGHRS, CDR2 YFSETQ, per germline. The CDR3 is 15 residues long. The CDR3 spells CASSLGLASEETQYF. The DNA for the CDR3 is TGCGCCAGCAGCTTGGGACTAGCGTCGGAGGAGACCCAGTACTTC.

The gene calls are TRBV30 and TRBJ2-7; D may be TRBD2 (5 bases). CDR3 length: 14 amino acids. CDR1 is GTSNPN, CDR2 SVGIG, per germline (reference sequence). CDR3: CAALPSGLLYEQYF. CDR3 bases: TGTGCTGCCCTCCCCAGCGGCCTCCTGTACGAGCAGTACTTC. The complete variable domain, with remaining parts taken from reference TRBV30 and TRBJ2-7, reads SQTIHQWPATLVQPVGSPLSLECTVEGTSNPNLYWYRQAAGRGLQLLFYSVGIGQISSEVPQNLSASRPQDRQFILSSKKLLLSDSGFYLCAALPSGLLYEQYFGPGTRLTVT.

This clonotype was seen a few times. The chain carries TRBV20-1 and TRBJ1-1, with D possibly being TRBD1 (5 bases). V was trimmed by 0 bases and J by 5 bases, leaving 16 bases between them. The CDR3 has 15 residues. Looked up from germline, CDR1 is DFQATT and CDR2 is SNEGSKA (reference sequence). Written as DNA, the CDR3 is TGCAGTGCTAGAGATCCAAGACACGGGGGGACTGAAGCTTTCTTT. Protein product: CSARDPRHGGTEAFF.

Only a few counts were recorded for this clonotype. The chain joins TRBV5-1 to TRBJ2-5, with D possibly being TRBD1 or TRBD2 (5 bases each). The germline V and J ends were trimmed by 4 bases and 5 bases, with 12 bases remaining between them. This CDR3 has 13 residues. Germline V CDR1 and CDR2: SGHRS, YFSETQ. CDR3 nucleotides: TGCGCCAGCAGCCGGGGCTCCTTTGAGACCCAGTACTTC. Encoded protein: CASSRGSFETQYF.

Points on this clonotype: Its ends do not fully match the called genes, so a read error is possible. The chain is built from TRBV12-3 or TRBV12-4 and TRBJ2-6, with D perhaps given as TRBD1 or TRBD2 (6 bases each). This CDR3 spans 18 amino acids. CDR3 amino acids: CASSLRGQALSGANVPTF. The CDR3 nucleotides are TGTGCCAGCAGTTTACGGGGGCAGGCGCTCTCTGGGGCCAACGTCCCGACTTTC.

CDR3 DNA: TGTGCCAGTAATAATGCAGACCCAACCTACGAGCAGTACTTC. Protein: CASNNADPTYEQYF. The genes are TRBV6-1 and TRBJ2-7; D is unclear. Germline V gene data show CDR1 as MNHNS and CDR2 as SASEGT. Trimming shortened V by 9 bases and J by 2 bases, and 17 bases separated the two germline ends. The CDR3 loop spans 14 amino acids.

This chain links TRBV28 with TRBJ2-1; 15 positions agree with TRBD2. The germline gives CDR1 MDHEN, CDR2 SYDVKM. The length of the CDR3 is 18 residues. V lost 3 bases, J lost 7 bases, and 10 bases stayed unmatched. CDR3: CASSFIRTSGRVLNEQFF. Here the CDR3 DNA reads TGTGCCAGCAGTTTTATCCGGACTAGCGGGAGGGTGTTAAATGAGCAGTTCTTC.

This clonotype occurred a few times. This chain links TRBV4-1 with TRBJ2-4, with a weak D call TRBD2 (6 bases). Germline CDR1 and CDR2: MGHRA and YSYEKL. The CDR3 totals 16 residues. V was trimmed by 2 bases and J by 5 bases, leaving 16 bases between them. The CDR3 protein is CASSQRTGVAQNIQYF. CDR3 sequence (DNA): TGCGCCAGCAGCCAAAGGACGGGGGTAGCTCAAAACATTCAGTACTTC.

This clonotype has a handful of counts. V usage is TRBV9 and J usage is TRBJ2-1; tentatively, D is TRBD1 (5 bases). Germline V gene data show CDR1 as SGDLS and CDR2 as YYNGEE. This CDR3 region has 12 residues. V lost 3 bases and J lost 7, with 8 bases in between. CDR3 loop: CASSERTNEQFF. DNA of the CDR3: TGTGCCAGCAGCGAACGGACAAATGAGCAGTTCTTC.

The chain employs TRBV5-6 and TRBJ1-1; D is unclear. There are 14 residues in the CDR3. Germline V gene sequence: CDR1 SGHDT, CDR2 YYEEEE. V lost 2 bases and J lost 5, with 13 bases in between. CDR3 in amino acids: CASSFGTGWTEAFF. CDR3 DNA: TGTGCCAGCAGCTTTGGTACGGGGTGGACTGAAGCTTTCTTT. The full variable domain, rest sourced from reference TRBV5-6 and TRBJ1-1, is DAGVTQSPTHLIKTRGQQVTLRCSPKSGHDTVSWYQQALGQGPQFIFQYYEEEERQRGNFPDRFSGHQFPNYSSELNVNALLLGDSALYLCASSFGTGWTEAFFGQGTRLTVV.

This clonotype was counted a few times. The J gene is TRBJ2-7, the V gene TRBV4-2; 8 bases agree with TRBD1. Germline V CDR1 and CDR2: LGHNA, YNFKEQ. J gave up 2 bases and V 0 bases, and 9 bases lay outside the gene matches. This CDR3 region has 17 residues. The CDR3 here is CASSQDLLDRETYEQYF. CDR3 DNA: TGTGCCAGCAGCCAAGATCTCTTGGACAGGGAAACCTACGAGCAGTACTTC.

The chain combines TRBV28 with TRBJ2-4; no clear D. The germline V gene has CDR1 MDHEN and CDR2 SYDVKM. Trimming shortened V by 3 bases and J by 1 base, and 16 bases separated the two germline ends. There are 17 residues in the CDR3. Here the CDR3 reads CASSFQGQFGAKNIQYF. The CDR3 nucleotides read TGTGCCAGCAGTTTCCAAGGCCAATTCGGGGCCAAAAACATTCAGTACTTC.

The chain couples TRBV4-3 to TRBJ2-3, with 8 bases that match TRBD2. Germline V gives CDR1 LGHNA, CDR2 YSLEER. Losses at the gene ends were 4 bases for V and 3 bases for J; bases not matched to a gene: 6. The CDR3 is 15 amino acids. CDR3 DNA: TGCGCCAGCAGCCGTAGCGGGATGGGGACAGATACGCAGTATTTT. Protein: CASSRSGMGTDTQYF.

The rearrangement uses TRBV28 and TRBJ2-7, with 9 nucleotides matching TRBD2. This CDR3 is 17 amino acids long. Germline trimming cut 5 bases from V and 4 bases from J; bases unmatched to any gene: 15. Germline V gene lookup returns CDR1 MDHEN and CDR2 SYDVKM. CDR3 sequence reads: CASSPNLVREGRYEQYF. As DNA, the CDR3 is TGTGCCAGCAGTCCCAACCTGGTGCGGGAGGGTAGGTACGAGCAGTACTTC.